Listed below are T cell receptor beta chains from one sample, sequenced in a study of T cell responses to AZD1222 COVID-19 vaccine. Profiling relied on immunoSEQ multiplex PCR, and the TCRdb table lists in-frame clones only, not all of them. The top ten clones hold roughly 13% of a sample with more than 85,000 clones, over 75% of them seen once. This specimen was peripheral blood, taken on day 0 of MenACWY control vaccination. The origin of the receptors is an adult in good health. The CDR3 runs from the conserved cysteine through the conserved F or W. D genes are given only for firm matches. Clone size is not always given. Where it is, it says once, few, many or a class for expanded clones.

>TRBV19|NA|TRBJ2-1|TRBD2
TGTGCCAGTAGTCCCGGACTAGCTTATAATGAGCAGTTCTTC
CASSPGLAYNEQFF
>TRBV6-2/TRBV6-3|NA|TRBJ2-3|TRBD1
TGTGCCAGCAGCTACTCGGGACAGGGTGGTTCACATAGCACAGATACGCAGTATTTT
CASSYSGQGGSHSTDTQYF
>TRBV4-1|NA|TRBJ2-7|NA
TGCGCCAGCAGCCAAGATATACAGAAGGAGCAGTACTTC
CASSQDIQKEQYF
>TRBV28|NA|TRBJ1-2|NA
TGTGCCAGCAGTTTAGGAAGGGGAGCGGGGGGCTACACCTTC
CASSLGRGAGGYTF
>TRBV2|NA|TRBJ2-3|NA
TGTGCCACACGGACTATCGCAGATACGCAGTATTTT
CATRTIADTQYF
>TRBV28|NA|TRBJ1-2|NA
TGTTCTTCTGGGCGTCCGGACTATGGCTACACCTTC
CSSGRPDYGYTF
>TRBV11-2|few|TRBJ2-7|NA
TGTGCCAGCAGCCCTAGCATCTCCTACGAGCAGTACTTC
CASSPSISYEQYF
>TRBV19|NA|TRBJ1-3|NA
TGTGCCAGTAGTACACAAGGGACCGGAAACACCATATATTTT
CASSTQGTGNTIYF
>TRBV30|few|TRBJ2-7|NA
TGTGCCTGGAAGACGGACCGAAACTACGAGCAGTACTTC
CAWKTDRNYEQYF
>TRBV11-2|NA|TRBJ1-4|NA
TGTGCCAGCAGCTTAATGTCTCTGGGGGAAAAACTGTTTTTT
CASSLMSLGEKLFF
>TRBV19|NA|TRBJ2-7|NA
TGTGCCAGTAGTAGCGGTCAGGGGCTTTTCTACGAGCAGTACTTC
CASSSGQGLFYEQYF
>TRBV19|NA|TRBJ1-2|NA
TGTGCCAGTATCGGGGAGAGTTCTGGCTACACCTTC
CASIGESSGYTF
>TRBV27|NA|TRBJ2-7|TRBD1
TGTGCCAGCAGTTCCCGTCCCGGGACAGGGTACGAGCAGTACTTC
CASSSRPGTGYEQYF
>TRBV4-2|NA|TRBJ1-5|TRBD1
TGTGCCAGCAGCCAAGGAGGGGGCGATCAGCCCCAGCATTTT
CASSQGGGDQPQHF
>TRBV9|few|TRBJ2-3|NA
TGTGCCAGCAGCGCTAGAACAGATACGCAGTATTTT
CASSARTDTQYF
>TRBV3-1/TRBV3-2|NA|TRBJ1-2|NA
TGTGCCAGCAGCCAAGATGCGGGGGGCAGGGGAGGCTACACCTTC
CASSQDAGGRGGYTF
>TRBV2|NA|TRBJ1-3|NA
TGTGCCACGAAGGGCAGCCTCTCTGGAAACACCATATATTTT
CATKGSLSGNTIYF
>TRBV5-1|few|TRBJ2-2|NA
TGCGCCAGCAGCCCCAGACTAAACACCGGGGAGCTGTTTTTT
CASSPRLNTGELFF
>TRBV5-1|NA|TRBJ1-2|NA
TGCGCCAGCCGTCCAGGGCTTGATTCTGGCTACACCTTC
CASRPGLDSGYTF
>TRBV12-3/TRBV12-4|NA|TRBJ2-2|NA
TGTGCCAGCAGTTTGCAGAACGGGGAGCTGTTTTTT
CASSLQNGELFF
>TRBV6-6|NA|TRBJ2-2|NA
TGTGCCAGCACGTGGCAGGGGAGTACCGGGGAGCTGTTTTTT
CASTWQGSTGELFF
>TRBV6-5|NA|TRBJ1-1|TRBD1
TGTGCCAGCAGTTATAATATGGACAGGGGACGAGCTTTCTTT
CASSYNMDRGRAFF
>TRBV19|NA|TRBJ2-5|NA
TGTGCCAGTCACGACCAAGAGACCCAGTACTTC
CASHDQETQYF
>TRBV19|NA|TRBJ1-6|NA
TGTGCCAGTAGTCCGGCAGTTTCTTATAATTCACCCCTCCACTTT
CASSPAVSYNSPLHF
>TRBV19|NA|TRBJ1-1|TRBD1
TGTGCCAGTAGAAATCAGGGGGCGAGGGCTGAAGCTTTCTTT
CASRNQGARAEAFF
>TRBV28|NA|TRBJ2-1|TRBD2
TGTGCCAGCACCAAGAGCGGGAGCTCCTACAATGAGCAGTTCTTC
CASTKSGSSYNEQFF
>TRBV28|NA|TRBJ2-7|NA
TGTGCCAGCAGCCCTGGAGGGGATCCCTACGAGCAGTACTTC
CASSPGGDPYEQYF
>TRBV6-1|NA|TRBJ2-1|TRBD2
TGTGCCAGCAGTGACGAGACTAGCCTGTACTCCTACAATGAGCAGTTCTTC
CASSDETSLYSYNEQFF
>TRBV19|NA|TRBJ1-5|NA
TGTGCCAGTAGTATCTTCCGACAAGGCGCTCAGCCCCAGCATTTT
CASSIFRQGAQPQHF
>TRBV7-2|NA|TRBJ1-6|NA
TGTGCCAGCAGCCTCAGGGGCCAGAGGAATAATTCACCCCTCCACTTT
CASSLRGQRNNSPLHF
>TRBV6-2/TRBV6-3|NA|TRBJ2-1|TRBD2
TGTGCCAGCAGTTACTCGTTCCTAGCGGGAGTATTCGATGAGCAGTTCTTC
CASSYSFLAGVFDEQFF
>TRBV5-4|NA|TRBJ1-1|NA
TGTGCCAGCAGCTTGATGCGAGTATGGGGAGGAACTGAAGCTTTCTTT
CASSLMRVWGGTEAFF
>TRBV28|NA|TRBJ1-2|NA
TGTGCCAGCAGTTTAGCGAACTATGGCTACACCTTC
CASSLANYGYTF
>TRBV5-4|NA|TRBJ2-3|TRBD1
TGTGCCAGCAGCTCTAGGACAGGGGGCAGGGATACGCAGTATTTT
CASSSRTGGRDTQYF
>TRBV19|medium-sized|TRBJ2-1|TRBD2
TGTGCCAGTAGTATTTCCGGGACTAGCGGCTCCTACAATGAGCAGTTCTTC
CASSISGTSGSYNEQFF
>TRBV11-2|NA|TRBJ1-1|NA
TGTGCCAGCAGTTCCCAGGGAAACACTGAAGCTTTCTTT
CASSSQGNTEAFF
>TRBV4-2|NA|TRBJ2-2|NA
TGTGCCAGCAGCCAAGAGGCCGGCGGGAACACCGGGGAGCTGTTTTTT
CASSQEAGGNTGELFF
>TRBV4-1|NA|TRBJ1-5|TRBD1
TGCGCCAGCAGCCTCCAGGACAGGGGTACTCAGCCCCAGCATTTT
CASSLQDRGTQPQHF
>TRBV7-9|few|TRBJ2-7|TRBD1
TGTGCCAGCAGCTCGCGGACAGGGGACTTCTACGAGCAGTACTTC
CASSSRTGDFYEQYF
>TRBV27|NA|TRBJ1-4|NA
TGTGCCAGCAGTCGGAGAGGTTCTCCTAATGAAAAACTGTTTTTT
CASSRRGSPNEKLFF
>TRBV28|NA|TRBJ2-3|NA
TGTGCCAGCCATGGGAGCGAGGGAGCGGATACGCAGTATTTT
CASHGSEGADTQYF
>TRBV11-2|NA|TRBJ2-3|TRBD2
TGTGCCAGCAGCTTAGAGCCTAGCGGGGGGACGCAGTATTTT
CASSLEPSGGTQYF